This T cell receptor (beta chain) was identified during a study of cytomegalovirus exposure and HLA in healthy donors. Study-level results: Data from an earlier analysis indicated that most TCR beta V segments were productive either about 90% or about 30% of the time. As confirmed in vitro, a few CMV-associated chains were specific for CMV antigens. The study labeled around 160 TCR beta chains cytomegalovirus-associated. 87-base-pair reads could not separate some V segments, including TRBV6-2 and TRBV6-3.

The PCR used 60 Vbeta and 13 Jbeta primers. Assay used: immunoSEQ multiplex PCR; TCRdb lists only in-frame clones, some missing. The table lists about 130,000 clones, around 75% of them singletons. This clone has more than one count but fewer than ten. What it binds is not known. The germline gives CDR1 GTSNPN, CDR2 SVGIG (reference sequence). With V trimmed by 2 bases and J by 3 bases, 5 bases remained unmatched. CDR3 length: 14 residues. This rearrangement joins TRBV30 to TRBJ2-7, with TRBD1 matching 9 bases. This receptor was taken from a man aged 30 to 39 in good health and CMV-seronegative. The sample taken for sequencing was PBMCs. The CDR3 DNA is TGTGCCTGGAGTCCCGGGACAGGGATCTACGAGCAGTACTTC. Translation gives CAWSPGTGIYEQYF.